This is a list of T cell receptor beta chains from one sample in a study of shared clonotypes between healthy human individuals. Only in-frame clones appear in the TCRdb table, and some are missing; sequencing was by immunoSEQ multiplex PCR. Of 2 million to 2.5 million clones listed, more than 85% were seen once; the top ten hold roughly 0.36%. The material sequenced was naive CD4+ T cells from PBMCs. The source is a man aged 18 to 29 in good health. Some clones in this sample may be carry-over from other donors' samples. CDR3s include the opening cysteine and the closing phenylalanine or tryptophan. Fields, in order: clone size, J gene, D gene, V gene, CDR3 protein, CDR3 DNA. A D gene is named only where the DNA matches it firmly. A row's size may be missing; if present it is once, few, many or a size class.

>.|TRBJ2-1|.|TRBV5-1
CASSFTSFFDEQFF
TGCGCCAGCAGCTTTACCTCCTTTTTCGATGAGCAGTTCTTC
>once|TRBJ2-2|TRBD2|TRBV2
CASTRGLAGRAYTGELFF
TGTGCCAGCACCCGGGGTCTAGCGGGTCGAGCGTACACCGGGGAGCTGTTTTTT
>.|TRBJ2-7|.|TRBV6-6
CASSPSKLGGEQYF
TGTGCCAGCAGCCCCTCTAAGCTCGGGGGCGAGCAGTACTTC
>.|TRBJ2-3|TRBD2|TRBV7-9
CASSLQSSGWTDTQYF
TGTGCCAGCAGCTTGCAGTCTAGCGGGTGGACAGATACGCAGTATTTT
>once|TRBJ2-6|.|TRBV15
CATSRDAGGANVLTF
TGTGCCACCAGCAGAGATGCTGGTGGGGCCAACGTCCTGACTTTC
>.|TRBJ2-7|.|TRBV5-1
CASSFAGAYEQYF
TGCGCCAGCAGCTTCGCAGGGGCCTACGAGCAGTACTTC
>.|TRBJ2-7|.|TRBV30
CAWSAQITYEQYF
TGTGCCTGGAGTGCGCAGATAACCTACGAGCAGTACTTC
>.|TRBJ1-4|.|TRBV5-1
CASRPRGGGGAEKLFF
TGCGCCAGCAGACCCCGCGGCGGGGGAGGGGCCGAAAAACTGTTTTTT
>.|TRBJ1-1|.|TRBV28
CASSPGQGEAFF
TGTGCCAGCAGTCCCGGACAAGGTGAAGCTTTCTTT
>.|TRBJ2-2|TRBD2|TRBV11-2
CASTRGTSVPGELFF
TGTGCCAGCACCCGAGGGACTAGCGTTCCCGGGGAGCTGTTTTTT
>.|TRBJ1-5|.|TRBV29-1
CSVMSGSNQPQHF
TGCAGCGTCATGTCCGGGAGCAATCAGCCCCAGCATTTT
>.|TRBJ1-2|.|TRBV7-2
CASSLFGGAVTDGYTF
TGTGCCAGCAGCTTATTTGGGGGCGCGGTAACCGATGGCTACACCTTC
>.|TRBJ2-3|TRBD2|TRBV5-1
CASSSGLAGSTDTQYF
TGCGCCAGCAGCTCCGGACTAGCGGGAAGCACAGATACGCAGTATTTT
>.|TRBJ2-1|.|TRBV2
CASSDQLRNEQFF
TGTGCCAGCAGTGATCAGCTGCGCAATGAGCAGTTCTTC
>.|TRBJ2-7|TRBD1|TRBV25-1
CASSDLRDSPYEQYF
TGTGCCAGCAGTGACCTCCGGGACAGCCCCTACGAGCAGTACTTC
>.|TRBJ2-7|.|TRBV7-2
CASSPWIREGASYEQYF
TGTGCCAGCAGCCCATGGATTCGGGAAGGGGCCTCCTACGAGCAGTACTTC
>.|TRBJ2-2|TRBD1|TRBV5-1
CASSLTGVGTGELFF
TGCGCCAGCAGCTTGACAGGGGTGGGCACCGGGGAGCTGTTTTTT
>.|TRBJ1-2|.|TRBV6-6
CASDPGHNYGYTF
TGTGCCAGCGACCCGGGACATAACTATGGCTACACCTTC
>.|TRBJ2-5|.|TRBV19
CASSGGETQYF
TGTGCCAGTAGTGGGGGAGAGACCCAGTACTTC
>.|TRBJ2-2|.|TRBV30
CAWSGGSGNTGELFF
TGTGCCTGGAGTGGGGGTAGCGGGAACACCGGGGAGCTGTTTTTT
>.|TRBJ2-2|TRBD1|TRBV5-1
CASKTGTGELFF
TGCGCCAGCAAGACAGGGACCGGGGAGCTGTTTTTT
>.|TRBJ2-7|.|TRBV18
CASSPVRDWAYEQYF
TGTGCCAGCTCACCGGTCAGGGACTGGGCCTACGAGCAGTACTTC
>.|TRBJ2-7|.|TRBV7-2
CASSFGLASEQYF
TGTGCCAGCAGCTTTGGTCTGGCTTCAGAGCAGTACTTC
>.|TRBJ1-1|.|TRBV7-9
CASSPTSGMNTEAFF
TGTGCCAGCAGCCCCACCTCCGGAATGAACACTGAAGCTTTCTTT
>.|TRBJ2-1|.|TRBV6-5
CASSYDQGYYNEQFF
TGTGCCAGCAGTTACGATCAGGGATACTACAATGAGCAGTTCTTC
>few|TRBJ2-2|TRBD2|TRBV4-1
CASSPVPGLADTGELFF
TGCGCCAGCAGCCCAGTCCCGGGACTAGCCGATACCGGGGAGCTGTTTTTT
>.|TRBJ2-3|TRBD1|TRBV6-1
CASSQGVDRATDTQYF
TGTGCCAGCAGTCAAGGGGTAGACAGGGCGACAGATACGCAGTATTTT
>.|TRBJ2-5|.|TRBV14
CASSQILIGTQYF
TGTGCCAGCAGCCAGATCCTTATAGGGACCCAGTACTTC
>once|TRBJ2-1|.|TRBV9
CARGGASRTTYNEQFF
TGTGCCAGAGGAGGGGCGTCGAGGACAACCTACAATGAGCAGTTCTTC
>.|TRBJ1-2|TRBD1|TRBV11-2
CASSAALGTDGYTF
TGTGCCAGCAGCGCCGCCCTTGGGACAGATGGCTACACCTTC
>.|TRBJ1-5|TRBD1|TRBV7-2
CASSSDRANQPQHF
TGTGCCAGCAGCTCAGACAGGGCCAATCAGCCCCAGCATTTT
>.|TRBJ1-4|.|TRBV11-1
CASSLRGAEKLFF
TGTGCCAGCAGCCTTCGGGGAGCTGAAAAACTGTTTTTT
>.|TRBJ1-1|TRBD1|TRBV19
CASSSGQGMNTEAFF
TGTGCCAGTAGTTCAGGACAGGGTATGAACACTGAAGCTTTCTTT
>once|TRBJ2-7|.|TRBV6-5
CASRDPGSREQYF
TGTGCCAGCAGGGATCCAGGGAGTCGCGAGCAGTACTTC
>.|TRBJ2-1|.|TRBV18
CASSPRRDSYNEQFF
TGTGCCAGCTCACCAAGACGGGACTCCTACAATGAGCAGTTCTTC
>.|TRBJ2-7|.|TRBV28
CASSLAGSEQYF
TGTGCCAGCAGCCTGGCTGGTTCCGAGCAGTACTTC
>once|TRBJ2-1|TRBD2|TRBV9
CASSVVGARQPLRGDSYNEQFF
TGTGCCAGCAGCGTAGTAGGAGCGAGACAGCCATTGCGGGGGGACTCCTACAATGAGCAGTTCTTC
>.|TRBJ1-2|.|TRBV5-4
CASSLDGVYGYTF
TGTGCCAGCAGCTTGGATGGGGTCTATGGCTACACCTTC
>.|TRBJ2-7|.|TRBV7-9
CASSHSLGLFSYEQYF
TGTGCCAGCAGCCATAGCCTGGGACTCTTCTCCTACGAGCAGTACTTC
>once|TRBJ1-1|TRBD1|TRBV18
CASSPQTSGTVNTEAFF
TGTGCCAGCTCACCGCAGACATCCGGGACAGTGAACACTGAAGCTTTCTTT
>.|TRBJ2-2|.|TRBV2
CASSEYVPHNTGELFF
TGTGCCAGCAGTGAATACGTCCCCCACAACACCGGGGAGCTGTTTTTT
>.|TRBJ2-3|TRBD2|TRBV7-3
CASSLRPLAEGWGDTQYF
TGTGCCAGCAGCCTAAGACCCCTAGCGGAAGGATGGGGGGATACGCAGTATTTT
>.|TRBJ2-1|TRBD2|TRBV5-1
CASSFGLADTNEQFF
TGCGCCAGCAGCTTCGGCCTAGCGGACACAAATGAGCAGTTCTTC
>.|TRBJ2-7|TRBD1|TRBV5-1
CASSDPTGPQYF
TGCGCCAGCAGCGACCCGACAGGGCCTCAGTACTTC
>.|TRBJ2-2|TRBD1|TRBV5-1
CASSLTAGGTGELFF
TGCGCCAGCAGCTTGACGGCAGGGGGCACCGGGGAGCTGTTTTTT
>once|TRBJ2-7|TRBD2|TRBV11-2
CASSRLAASYEQYF
TGTGCCAGCAGCCGACTAGCGGCATCCTACGAGCAGTACTTC
>.|TRBJ1-5|TRBD1|TRBV7-8
CASSRGQDPRSNQPQHF
TGTGCCAGCAGCCGGGGACAGGACCCGAGGAGCAATCAGCCCCAGCATTTT
>.|TRBJ2-7|.|TRBV9
CASSPHPGRRVSDVSEQYF
TGTGCCAGCAGCCCTCACCCTGGGAGGAGGGTGAGTGATGTGAGCGAGCAGTACTTC
>once|TRBJ2-3|TRBD1|TRBV7-2
CASSFLRTGTAGDTQYF
TGTGCCAGCAGCTTCCTCCGTACCGGGACAGCCGGAGATACGCAGTATTTT
>.|TRBJ1-2|.|TRBV29-1
CSVESGASYGYTF
TGCAGCGTTGAATCGGGAGCCTCCTATGGCTACACCTTC
>.|TRBJ2-2|.|TRBV6-6
CASSTDITGELFF
TGTGCCAGCAGTACGGATATTACCGGGGAGCTGTTTTTT
>.|TRBJ2-1|TRBD1|TRBV7-2
CASSPDSVQGYNEQFF
TGTGCCAGCAGCCCGGACAGCGTACAGGGGTACAATGAGCAGTTCTTC
>.|TRBJ2-3|TRBD1|TRBV14
CASSQWTGRRDTQYF
TGTGCCAGCAGCCAATGGACAGGGAGGCGGGATACGCAGTATTTT
>.|TRBJ2-4|TRBD1|TRBV7-9
CASSSTGGRQLHIQYF
TGTGCCAGTTCCTCCACAGGGGGTCGCCAGCTTCACATTCAGTACTTC
>.|TRBJ2-1|.|TRBV20-1
CSATVNEQFF
TGCAGTGCTACCGTGAATGAGCAGTTCTTC
>.|TRBJ1-2|.|TRBV7-6
CASSRTLNYGYTF
TGTGCCAGCAGCCGCACTTTGAACTATGGCTACACCTTC
>.|TRBJ1-2|.|TRBV15
CATSSSSGGVTNYGYTF
TGTGCCACCAGCTCATCCTCCGGGGGTGTCACTAACTATGGCTACACCTTC
>.|TRBJ1-2|.|TRBV7-3
CASSLRVVGYTF
TGTGCCAGCAGCTTAAGGGTGGTCGGCTACACCTTC
>.|TRBJ1-1|.|TRBV29-1
CSVERQKNTEAFF
TGCAGCGTTGAACGACAGAAGAACACTGAAGCTTTCTTT